The next 20 T cell receptor beta chains were all read from a single sample in a study of blood T cell repertoires in COVID-19. This table comes from immunoSEQ multiplex PCR, and its TCRdb copy is limited to in-frame clones, with some not included. The sample yields about 200,000 clones, approximately 89% seen once. The sequencing sample was made of peripheral blood. Every receptor here comes from a woman between 40 and 55 years old with acute or convalescent COVID-19.

The rearrangement uses TRBV2 and TRBJ1-4; 8 bases line up with TRBD1. This CDR3 region has 14 residues. Losses at the gene ends were 7 bases for V and 3 bases for J; bases not matched to a gene: 4. Germline CDR1 is SNHLY and CDR2 is FYNNEI. The CDR3 nucleotides are TGTGCCAGCAACCCGGACAGGGCTAATGAAAAACTGTTTTTT. Its translation: CASNPDRANEKLFF.

This clone was seen a single time. The chain combines TRBV11-2 with TRBJ1-1, with D unresolved. Per germline, CDR1 SGHAT and CDR2 FQNNGV. This CDR3 is 16 amino acids long. Trimming pared 5 bases from V and 0 bases from J, leaving 16 bases between. The CDR3 sequence is CASSPGQVGMNTEAFF. For the CDR3, the DNA is TGTGCCAGCAGCCCTGGGCAGGTCGGGATGAACACTGAAGCTTTCTTT.

The chain couples TRBV5-1 to TRBJ2-3; 8 bases align to TRBD2. Germline trimming cut 1 base from V and 2 bases from J; bases unmatched to any gene: 9. Germline V gene lookup returns CDR1 SGHRS and CDR2 YFSETQ. This CDR3 has 17 amino acids. CDR3 in amino acids: CASSLRVGGAVTDTQYF. The CDR3 DNA is TGCGCCAGCAGCTTGCGGGTCGGGGGGGCCGTCACAGATACGCAGTATTTT. Combining the CDR3 with reference TRBV5-1 and TRBJ2-3 gives the whole variable domain KAGVTQTPRYLIKTRGQQVTLSCSPISGHRSVSWYQQTPGQGLQFLFEYFSETQRNKGNFPGRFSGRQFSNSRSEMNVSTLELGDSALYLCASSLRVGGAVTDTQYFGPGTRLTVL.

This chain uses TRBV24-1 with TRBJ1-2, with a tentative D call TRBD1 (5 bases). V lost 4 bases and J lost 8, with 10 bases in between. CDR3 length: 12 residues. CDR1 is KGHDR and CDR2 is SFDVKD in the germline V gene. The CDR3 DNA is TGTGCCACCAGTGACCGGGGGACCGGCTACACCTTC. Protein sequence: CATSDRGTGYTF.

The V call is TRBV10-3, the J call TRBJ2-7, with 13 nucleotides matching TRBD2. CDR1 and CDR2 from the germline V gene are ENHRY and SYGVKD. The CDR3 contains 14 residues. Trimming removed 4 bases from V and 3 bases from J; junction bases left unmatched: 0. The CDR3 DNA follows: TGTGCCATCAGTGGGACTAGCGGGGGCTACGAGCAGTACGTC. Residues: CAISGTSGGYEQYV.

The chain recombines TRBV2 with TRBJ2-4; perhaps TRBD2 as D (5 bases). The CDR3 contains 15 residues. CDR1 is SNHLY and CDR2 is FYNNEI in the germline V gene. Trimming took off 2 bases at V and 6 bases at J, with 14 bases between the two ends. This chain's CDR3 is CASSERLSGLNIQYF. As DNA, the CDR3 is TGTGCCAGCAGTGAAAGGCTTTCGGGGTTAAACATTCAGTACTTC. Drawing the rest from reference TRBV2 and TRBJ2-4, the complete variable domain is EPEVTQTPSHQVTQMGQEVILRCVPISNHLYFYWYRQILGQKVEFLVSFYNNEISEKSEIFDDQFSVERPDGSNFTLKIRSTKLEDSAMYFCASSERLSGLNIQYFGAGTRLSVL.

Details on this clone: The sample contains more than one DNA sequence encoding this CDR3. The V and J genes are TRBV25-1 and TRBJ1-3; D may be TRBD1 (6 bases). CDR1 MGHDK and CDR2 SYGVNS come from the germline V gene. Trimming shortened V by 3 bases and J by 4 bases, and 10 bases separated the two germline ends. The CDR3 totals 14 residues. This chain's CDR3 is CASSDAGVGNTIYF. In DNA form, the CDR3 reads TGTGCCAGCAGTGACGCAGGGGTAGGAAACACCATATATTTT.

This chain joins TRBV6-6 and TRBJ1-1; a weak D match, TRBD1 (6 bases). CDR1 and CDR2 (germline): MNHNY, SVGAGI (reference sequence). The CDR3 has 15 residues. With 0 bases removed from V and 2 bases from J, the gap between germline ends came to 10 bases. The CDR3 region is CASSYSVGGNTEAFF. CDR3 DNA sequence: TGTGCCAGCAGTTACTCAGTAGGGGGTAACACTGAAGCTTTCTTT.

This chain uses TRBV11-2 with TRBJ2-2, with TRBD1 identical over 9 bases. CDR1 is SGHAT and CDR2 is FQNNGV in the germline V gene. The J segment lost 6 bases and the V segment lost 1 base, leaving 12 bases of the junction unmatched. CDR3 size: 18 residues. CDR3 bases: TGTGCCAGCAGCTTAGTAGGCTGGACAGGGGAGATCGCCGGGGAGCTGTTTTTT. Protein sequence: CASSLVGWTGEIAGELFF.

The V call is TRBV2, the J call TRBJ1-5; the D gene is possibly TRBD1 (5 bases). CDR1 and CDR2 (germline): SNHLY, FYNNEI. CDR3 length: 15 amino acids. Trimming took off 2 bases at V and 1 base at J, with 9 bases between the two ends. CDR3 in amino acids: CASSERRQSNQPQHF. For the CDR3, the DNA is TGTGCCAGCAGTGAAAGGCGACAGAGCAATCAGCCCCAGCATTTT.

The genes are TRBV5-4 and TRBJ1-2, with 7 bases identical to TRBD1. This CDR3 contains 13 residues. V shed 5 bases and J 4 bases; nucleotides not matched to a gene: 5. CDR1 is SGHNT and CDR2 is YYREEE in the germline V gene (reference sequence). CDR3 in amino acids: CASRPGGSYGYTF. The CDR3 nucleotides are TGTGCCAGCAGGCCAGGGGGTAGCTATGGCTACACCTTC.

This sequence joins TRBV28 and TRBJ1-6, with D unclear. CDR1 and CDR2 (germline): MDHEN, SYDVKM. This CDR3 has 12 residues. With 7 bases removed from V and 7 bases from J, the gap between germline ends came to 8 bases. The DNA of the CDR3 is TGTGCCAGCACCACTAACAATTCACCCCTCCACTTT. It specifies CASTTNNSPLHF.

The genes are TRBV6-5 and TRBJ2-1; the D gene is possibly TRBD1 (7 bases). In germline, CDR1 is MNHEY, CDR2 SVGAGI. This CDR3 has 15 amino acids. V was trimmed by 2 bases and J by 9 bases, leaving 17 bases between them. The CDR3 DNA reads as TGTGCCAGCAGTTACGGGAGTAGGGGGCGGGGTGAGCAGTTCTTC. Translating gives CASSYGSRGRGEQFF.

J is TRBJ1-6 and V is TRBV6-5; the D is unclear. The germline CDR1 and CDR2 sequences are MNHEY and SVGAGI. CDR3 length equals 15 residues. Trimming took 5 bases from V and 9 from J, leaving 17 bases between them. Written as DNA, the CDR3 is TGTGCCAGCAGTCCAAACCAGGCCGGGGTTTCACCCCTCCACTTT. It is translated as CASSPNQAGVSPLHF.

The V call is TRBV7-3, the J call TRBJ2-3; 8 positions match TRBD1. This CDR3 is 14 amino acids long. Germline V gene data show CDR1 as SGHTA and CDR2 as FQGTGA. J was trimmed by 5 bases and V by 3 bases; bases with no gene match: 4. The CDR3 sequence is CASSFQGAEDTQYF. CDR3 DNA: TGTGCCAGCAGCTTCCAGGGGGCGGAAGATACGCAGTATTTT.

The V call is TRBV5-1, the J call TRBJ1-3; TRBD1 aligns across 7 bases. Germline V gene lookup returns CDR1 SGHRS and CDR2 YFSETQ. With V trimmed by 0 bases and J by 1 base, 4 bases remained unmatched. The CDR3 sequence is 16 residues long. The CDR3 DNA is TGCGCCAGCAGCTTGGCCCCGACAGGGTCTGGAAACACCATATATTTT. Protein sequence: CASSLAPTGSGNTIYF.

The V gene is TRBV5-1, the J gene TRBJ2-3; the match to TRBD1 covers 7 bases. CDR3 size: 15 residues. With V trimmed by 4 bases and J by 1 base, 6 bases remained unmatched. CDR1 and CDR2 (germline): SGHRS, YFSETQ. CDR3 DNA sequence: TGCGCCAGCAGCCCGGGACAGCTTCGCACAGATACGCAGTATTTT. It is translated as CASSPGQLRTDTQYF.

V usage is TRBV6-1 and J usage is TRBJ1-2, with 8 bases matching TRBD1. Germline CDR1 is MNHNS and CDR2 is SASEGT. CDR3 length equals 18 residues. V lost 2 bases and J lost 3; bases outside the gene matches: 14. CDR3 sequence (DNA): TGTGCCAGCAGTGAACTGAAGCCAGGGGGCCGTTTTGACTATGGCTACACCTTC. This translates into CASSELKPGGRFDYGYTF.

J is TRBJ2-3 and V is TRBV10-3; maybe TRBD1 (5 bases). The CDR3 totals 15 residues. Trimming took off 3 bases at V and 0 bases at J, with 10 bases between the two ends. The germline V gene has CDR1 ENHRY and CDR2 SYGVKD. CDR3 in amino acids: CAISESRASTDTQYF. DNA for the CDR3: TGTGCCATCAGTGAATCCAGGGCGAGCACAGATACGCAGTATTTT.

This chain uses TRBV9 with TRBJ2-5; TRBD1 agrees at 9 bases. Germline V CDR1 and CDR2: SGDLS, YYNGEE. After removal of 3 bases from V and 7 bases from J, the junction contained 7 bases not matched to a gene. CDR3 length equals 14 residues. The CDR3 protein is CASSARDRAPTQYF. Written as DNA, the CDR3 is TGTGCCAGCAGCGCCCGGGACAGGGCCCCGACCCAGTACTTC. The variable domain in full, with the rest retrieved from reference TRBV9 and TRBJ2-5, is DSGVTQTPKHLITATGQRVTLRCSPRSGDLSVYWYQQSLDQGLQFLIQYYNGEERAKGNILERFSAQQFPDLHSELNLSSLELGDSALYFCASSARDRAPTQYFGPGTRLLVL.